This T cell receptor beta chain was obtained from a study of response to subunit inactivated influenza vaccine. In its sample, this clonotype was seen many times. Antigen: not known. General study findings and limits: After each seasonal influenza vaccination, few new T cells are recruited, the authors suggested.

The CDR3 consists of 15 residues. V lost 4 bases and J 4 bases, leaving 15 bases between the germline ends. Germline assignment: CDR1 SGDLS and CDR2 YYNGEE. Each CDR3 protein is one row after TCRdb ran MiXCR on the RT-PCR reads. The repertoire includes some 850,000 distinct CDR3 sequences, around a sixth of them detected once, and about a tenth sits in the top ten. This chain links TRBV9 with TRBJ2-1; maybe TRBD2 (5 bases). The TCR sequence derives from a man between 45 and 60 years old who received an inactivated influenza vaccine. The sample here was PBMCs from blood, taken 4 to 6 days after vaccination. CDR3 residues: CASSLKAELYNEQFF. The CDR3 DNA reads TGTGCCAGCAGCCTAAAAGCGGAGCTTTACAATGAGCAGTTCTTC.